The 8 T cell receptor beta chains below were found in one sample sequenced in a study of tissue T cells after allogeneic stem cell transplantation. Sequencing was performed with immunoSEQ multiplex PCR; in TCRdb, only in-frame clones are kept and a portion is missing. The sample has over 7,000 clones; roughly a third are singletons. As to time point: mouse harvest day 14 after allogeneic transplant. Tail vein injection delivered 10^7 T-cell-depleted bone marrow cells and 10^6 splenic CD5+ T cells. The sample taken for sequencing was skin. These receptors were obtained from a female BALB/c mouse given C57BL/6 T cells with graft-versus-host disease after an allogeneic hematopoietic cell transplant.

By frequency in the sample, this clone is medium-sized (0.01 to 0.1%). Germline and genes here are mouse. CDR3 in amino acids: CASSLRPLSNERLFF. CDR3 DNA (partial): TGTGCCAGCAGCTTAAGGCCACTTTCCAACGAAAGATTATTT. The rearrangement uses TRBV3 and TRBJ1-4, with D hard to call. The CDR3 extends 1 residue past the end of the read, so its final part is completed from the germline J gene. Trimming removed 2 bases from V and 0 bases from J, with 7 bases in between. Germline-derived CDR1 and CDR2 are SNHLY and FYNGKV (reference sequence). The CDR3 consists of 15 residues.

This clone came up a few times. Gene labels here are mouse ones. The read terminates 1 residue before the CDR3 end, so the remaining end is supplied by the germline J gene. V is TRBV3 and J is TRBJ2-1; TRBD1 matches at 8 bases. V trimming: 4 bases; J trimming: 5 bases; junction bases outside the gene matches: 4. CDR3 length: 14 amino acids. Germline CDR1 SNHLY, CDR2 FYNGKV (reference sequence). CDR3: CASSSRRGHAEQFF. The CDR3 bases that were read are TGTGCCAGCAGCTCCCGCAGGGGGCATGCTGAGCAGTTC.

As for this clone: Gene names refer to mouse genes. The sequenced part of the CDR3 DNA is TGTGCCAGCAGGCCTCGGACTGGGGGGTTCTCCTATGAACAGTAC. It specifies CASRPRTGGFSYEQY. The whole CDR3 sequence is CASRPRTGGFSYEQYF. The chain uses TRBV14 and TRBJ2-7, with 11 bases fitting TRBD2. The sequence runs out 1 residue before the end of the CDR3; the remainder is reconstructed from the germline J gene. The CDR3 loop spans 16 amino acids. The V gene end was trimmed by 5 bases and the J gene end by 0 bases; junction bases not matched to a gene: 7. Germline V gene sequence: CDR1 SGHDT, CDR2 FRDEAV.

As concerns this clone: Mouse gene names and germline throughout. Read coverage stops 1 residue before the CDR3 terminus; the germline J gene supplies the remainder. The same CDR3 is also encoded by other DNA sequences in this sample. The rearrangement joins TRBV26 to TRBJ1-3; perhaps TRBD1 as D (6 bases). V gave up 1 base and J gave up 2 bases, with 6 bases separating them. This CDR3 comprises 14 residues. Germline V gene lookup returns CDR1 KGHPV and CDR2 FQNQEV (reference sequence). This CDR3 reads CASSLWGPGNTLYF. Incomplete CDR3 DNA: TGTGCCAGCAGTCTGTGGGGGCCTGGAAATACGCTCTAT.

This clone was seen just once. Mouse gene names and germline throughout. The CDR3 end lies 1 residue beyond the end of the read and is filled in from the germline J gene. V is TRBV23 and J is TRBJ2-4; TRBD2 reflects the table's D call only, with no check against the DNA. The CDR3 spans 15 residues. The V gene's germline CDR1 is KGHTA and CDR2 FQNQQP. The chain's CDR3 is CSSSHRDWGKNTLYF. The CDR3 DNA, read in part, is TGCTCCAGCAGTCACCGGGACTGGGGGAAAAACACCTTGTAC.

Worth noting for this clone: The gene names here belong to mouse. The CDR3 end lies 1 residue beyond the end of the read and is filled in from the germline J gene. The J gene is TRBJ1-3, the V gene TRBV23. Germline values: CDR1 KGHTA, CDR2 FQNQQP. The CDR3 spans 15 residues. The CDR3 spells CSSSQSGGAGNTLYF. The covered CDR3 bases are TGCTCCAGCAGTCAATCAGGGGGGGCTGGAAATACGCTCTAT.

This clone is classed as medium-sized (0.01 to 0.1%). The listed genes are named as in mouse. The read terminates 1 residue ahead of where the CDR3 ends, so the germline J gene completes it. Other DNA sequences of this sample code for an identical CDR3. The chain couples TRBV26 to TRBJ1-1; D gene unclear. The CDR3 totals 13 residues. The germline CDR1 and CDR2 sequences are KGHPV and FQNQEV (reference sequence). Deletions cut 2 bases from V and 1 base from J, with 5 bases between. The sequenced part of the CDR3 DNA is TGTGCCAGCAGTCTGGGGCAAAACACAGAAGTCTTC. Protein sequence: CASSLGQNTEVF. The whole CDR3 is CASSLGQNTEVFF.

This clone has only a few counts. The germline and genes are mouse ones. The CDR3 loop is CSSSQSGGSTLYF. The part of the CDR3 DNA that was read is TGCTCCAGCAGTCAATCCGGGGGAAGCACCTTGTAC. The chain joins TRBV23 to TRBJ2-4. Coverage ceases 1 residue before the CDR3 finishes, and the germline J gene fills in the end. The CDR3 spans 13 residues. Germline CDR1 and CDR2: KGHTA and FQNQQP.